Detailed here is one T cell receptor beta chain. Its antigen is unknown. With 6 bases removed from V and 5 bases from J, the gap between germline ends came to 13 bases. CDR3 length equals 13 residues. CDR1 and CDR2 from the germline V gene are ENHRY and SYGVKD. These data belong to a study of shared clonotypes between healthy human individuals. Study observations and caveats: Collection of samples was limited to blood; tissue repertoires likely differ. How much donors shared clonotypes was expected to be affected by sequencing depth. Naive subsets tended to show greater estimated richness than memory subsets.

TCRdb keeps only in-frame clones here, not all; method: immunoSEQ multiplex PCR. Of about 2.4 million clones detected, approximately 90% appear once; the ten largest clones hold about 0.13%. This chain connects TRBV10-3 to TRBJ1-1; D remains unclear. This receptor was identified in a man between 18 and 29 years old in good health. The specimen sequenced was naive CD4+ T cells sorted from blood. As for subset: CD45RA+ positively selected. The CDR3 here is CAISFTRDTEAFF. CDR3 DNA sequence: TGTGCCATCAGCTTTACAAGGGATACTGAAGCTTTCTTT.